Following are 14 T cell receptor beta chains from one sample sequenced in a study of OX40 agonist ivuxolimab in advanced cancers. This table comes from immunoSEQ multiplex PCR, and its TCRdb copy is limited to in-frame clones, with some not included. The sample contains around 72,000 clones, about 85% of which appear only once. The sample here was CD4+ or CD8+ T cells sorted from blood, taken in a trial of the OX40 agonist ivuxolimab. These receptors were taken from an adult with an advanced solid tumor such as melanoma, head and neck, liver or kidney cancer.

This clone was counted a single time. CDR3 in amino acids: CASSQETSGIYEQYF. CDR3 coding DNA: TGTGCCAGCAGCCAAGAAACTAGCGGGATTTACGAGCAGTACTTC. This rearrangement joins TRBV5-4 to TRBJ2-7, with TRBD2 matching 10 bases. This CDR3 is built from 15 residues. Germline CDR1 reads SGHNT; CDR2 reads YYREEE (reference sequence). Trimming cost V 4 bases and J 4 bases; bases outside gene matches: 8.

CDR3: CAISDQGWSTDTQYF. The CDR3 bases are TGTGCCATCAGTGATCAGGGGTGGAGCACAGATACGCAGTATTTT. The chain employs TRBV10-3 and TRBJ2-3; D might be TRBD1 (6 bases). V was trimmed by 3 bases and J by 0 bases, leaving 10 bases between them. CDR3 length equals 15 residues. CDR1 is ENHRY, CDR2 SYGVKD, per germline.

The V and J genes are TRBV19 and TRBJ1-2, with D uncertain. CDR1 and CDR2 (germline): LNHDA, SQIVND (reference sequence). Trimming pared 5 bases from V and 2 bases from J, leaving 6 bases between. The CDR3 consists of 12 residues. DNA for the CDR3: TGTGCCAGTAGTCCGGGGAACTATGGCTACACCTTC. Its translation is CASSPGNYGYTF.

The genes are TRBV6-5 and TRBJ1-2; 8 bases agree with TRBD1. The CDR3 has 15 residues. Germline V gene lookup returns CDR1 MNHEY and CDR2 SVGAGI. The junction had 13 bases not matched to a gene; V was cut back by 6 bases and J by 7 bases. CDR3 sequence: CASRRAAGTGSGYTF. The CDR3 DNA reads TGTGCCAGCAGGAGAGCAGCCGGGACAGGAAGTGGCTACACCTTC.

The rearrangement joins TRBV19 to TRBJ2-2; the D gene could be TRBD1 or TRBD2 (5 bases each). The CDR3 loop spans 16 amino acids. The germline V gene encodes CDR1 LNHDA and CDR2 SQIVND (reference sequence). The V end was cut by 7 bases, the J end by 0 bases, with 15 bases between. CDR3 sequence (DNA): TGTGCCAGTAAGGGGCGGGCAGGAACGAACACCGGGGAGCTGTTTTTT. Translated, it gives CASKGRAGTNTGELFF.

The CDR3 DNA reads TGTGCCAGCGGCCGGGACAGGGGGGACTACGAGCAGTACTTC. Protein product: CASGRDRGDYEQYF. The chain combines TRBV27 with TRBJ2-7, with TRBD1 matching 11 bases. V gave up 8 bases and J gave up 3 bases; unmatched junction bases: 6. CDR1 is MNHEY, CDR2 SMNVEV, per germline (reference sequence). The CDR3 is 14 residues long.

This sequence joins TRBV23-1 and TRBJ2-7; 10 nucleotides align to TRBD1. TRBV23-1 is reported as an ORF; its role is uncertain. V trimming: 5 bases; J trimming: 2 bases; junction bases outside the gene matches: 12. This CDR3 is built from 17 residues. Here the CDR3 DNA reads TGCGCCAGCAGTGCTTCCGGGACAGGGGTCCTCCCCTACGAGCAGTACTTC. Its translation is CASSASGTGVLPYEQYF.

The chain employs TRBV6-1 and TRBJ1-4; D is ambiguous. This CDR3 spans 13 amino acids. The V gene lost 5 bases and the J gene lost 7 bases, with 11 bases spanning the gap. The V gene's germline CDR1 is MNHNS and CDR2 SASEGT. CDR3 nucleotides: TGTGCCAGCAGTTTCGGAAATGGTGAAAAACTGTTTTTT. This gives the protein CASSFGNGEKLFF.

The rearrangement joins TRBV30 to TRBJ2-1; 10 bases match TRBD2. V lost 1 base to trimming and J lost 11 bases; unmatched junction nucleotides: 11. This CDR3 is built from 15 residues. Germline-derived CDR1 and CDR2 are GTSNPN and SVGIG (reference sequence). The CDR3 spells CAWSGTSGPLPKQFF. The CDR3 DNA is TGTGCCTGGAGTGGGACTAGCGGACCTCTACCAAAGCAGTTCTTC.

The gene calls are TRBV11-3 and TRBJ2-2, with TRBD2 identical over 7 bases. J gave up 3 bases and V 1 base, and 5 bases lay outside the gene matches. CDR1 is SGHNT and CDR2 is YENEEA in the germline V gene. The CDR3 sequence is 16 residues long. CDR3 DNA sequence: TGTGCCAGCAGCTTAGCTGGGACTATACACACCGGGGAGCTGTTTTTT. It translates to CASSLAGTIHTGELFF.

Turning to this clone: With a much larger clone just one base away, this may be a read error. The CDR3 nucleotides are TGTGCCAGCAGGAACAGGGGTGACACCGGGGAGCTGTTTTTT. As protein: CASRNRGDTGELFF. The V gene is TRBV6-6, the J gene TRBJ2-2; 7 positions match TRBD1. The CDR3 consists of 14 residues. In germline, CDR1 is MNHNY, CDR2 SVGAGI (reference sequence). The V gene end was trimmed by 6 bases and the J gene end by 3 bases; junction bases not matched to a gene: 4.

The chain carries TRBV4-2 and TRBJ1-2; D might be TRBD1 (5 bases). V lost 0 bases and J lost 5, with 13 bases in between. The CDR3 sequence is 15 residues long. From germline, CDR1 is LGHNA and CDR2 YNFKEQ. The CDR3 DNA reads TGTGCCAGCAGCCAAGACGCAGGGAATCCATATGGCTACACCTTC. Translation gives CASSQDAGNPYGYTF.

The chain joins TRBV29-1 to TRBJ2-6; TRBD1 matches at 7 bases. Trimming took 4 bases from V and 2 from J; bases not matched to a gene: 2. CDR3 length: 14 residues. Looked up from germline, CDR1 is SQVTM and CDR2 is ANQGSEA. The CDR3, as DNA: TGCAGCGTTGTTGACAGGGCTGGGGCCAACGTCCTGACTTTC. Residues: CSVVDRAGANVLTF.

V and J are TRBV19 and TRBJ2-5, with D unresolved. The V end lost 5 bases, the J end lost 2 bases, and 12 bases lay between the germline ends. Germline V gene lookup returns CDR1 LNHDA and CDR2 SQIVND (reference sequence). This CDR3 comprises 14 residues. The CDR3 loop reads CASSPLGSQETQYF. CDR3 nucleotide sequence: TGTGCCAGTAGTCCTCTCGGGTCACAAGAGACCCAGTACTTC.